The next 2 T cell receptor beta chains were all read from a single sample in a study of cytomegalovirus exposure and HLA in healthy donors. The primer mix had 60 Vbeta and 13 Jbeta primers. Assay: immunoSEQ multiplex PCR; the TCRdb copy retains only in-frame clones and omits some. The sample carries some 140,000 clones, under 85% recorded once. The sample taken for sequencing was PBMCs. All receptors come from a man aged 18 to 29 in good health and CMV-seronegative.

This chain connects TRBV18 to TRBJ1-2, with 8 bases lining up with TRBD1. Germline V lookup: CDR1 KGHSH, CDR2 LQKENI. There are 14 residues in the CDR3. V dropped 2 bases and J dropped 4; count of bases not matched to a gene: 3. The DNA of the CDR3 is TGTGCCAGCTCACCAGGACAGGGAAGCTATGGCTACACCTTC. It translates to CASSPGQGSYGYTF.

The gene calls are TRBV2 and TRBJ2-7, with 7 bases lining up with TRBD1. Germline lookup yields CDR1 SNHLY and CDR2 FYNNEI. V was pared by 7 bases and J by 1 base, with 4 bases of the junction left unmatched. This CDR3 is built from 13 residues. The CDR3 DNA is TGTGCCAGCATTAGACAGGGATCCTACGAGCAGTACTTC. It is translated as CASIRQGSYEQYF.